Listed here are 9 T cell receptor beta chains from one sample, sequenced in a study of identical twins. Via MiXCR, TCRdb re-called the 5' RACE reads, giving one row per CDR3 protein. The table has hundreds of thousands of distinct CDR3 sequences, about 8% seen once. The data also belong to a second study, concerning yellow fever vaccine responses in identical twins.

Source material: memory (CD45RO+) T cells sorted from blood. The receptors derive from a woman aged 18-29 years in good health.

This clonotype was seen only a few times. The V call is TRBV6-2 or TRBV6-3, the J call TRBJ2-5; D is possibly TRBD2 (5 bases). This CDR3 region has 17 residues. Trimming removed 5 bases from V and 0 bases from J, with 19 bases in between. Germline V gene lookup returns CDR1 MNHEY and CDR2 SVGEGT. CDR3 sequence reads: CASSPHSAGVYQETQYF. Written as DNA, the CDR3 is TGTGCCAGCAGTCCTCATTCGGCGGGTGTGTACCAAGAGACCCAGTACTTC.

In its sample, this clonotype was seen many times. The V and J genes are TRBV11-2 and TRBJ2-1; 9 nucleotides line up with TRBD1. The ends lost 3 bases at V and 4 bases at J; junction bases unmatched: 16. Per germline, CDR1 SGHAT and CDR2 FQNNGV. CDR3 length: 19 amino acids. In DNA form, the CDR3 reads TGTGCCAGCAGCTTTCATAAATCGTTCGGGACAGGGATTTACAATGAGCAGTTCTTC. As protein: CASSFHKSFGTGIYNEQFF.

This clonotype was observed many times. CDR3 residues: CASSENRAPGRETQYF. The CDR3 nucleotides are TGTGCCAGCAGTGAAAACCGGGCCCCCGGAAGAGAGACCCAGTACTTC. The genes are TRBV12-3 or TRBV12-4 and TRBJ2-5; D remains unclear. The CDR3 has 16 residues. Trimming took 5 bases from V and 4 from J, leaving 20 bases between them.

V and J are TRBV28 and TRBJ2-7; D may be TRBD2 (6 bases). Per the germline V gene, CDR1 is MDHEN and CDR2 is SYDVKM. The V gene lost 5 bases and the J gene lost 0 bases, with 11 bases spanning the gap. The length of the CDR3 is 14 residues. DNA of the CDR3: TGTGCCAGCAGTCCGGACTACCGCTCCTACGAGCAGTACTTC. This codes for CASSPDYRSYEQYF.

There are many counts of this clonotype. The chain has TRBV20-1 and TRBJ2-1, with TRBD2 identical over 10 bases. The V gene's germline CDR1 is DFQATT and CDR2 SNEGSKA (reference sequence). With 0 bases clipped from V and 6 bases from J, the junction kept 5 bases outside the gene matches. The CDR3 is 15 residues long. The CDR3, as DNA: TGCAGTGCTAGAGAACAGCGGGAGGGGATCAATGAGCAGTTCTTC. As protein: CSAREQREGINEQFF.

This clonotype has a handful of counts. This chain's CDR3 is CASSLVGTGGVQGSSGANVLTF. The CDR3 DNA follows: TGTGCCAGCAGCTTAGTTGGGACAGGGGGCGTTCAGGGGTCCTCTGGGGCCAACGTCCTGACTTTC. This chain connects TRBV11-3 to TRBJ2-6, with 12 bases matching TRBD1. Looked up from germline, CDR1 is SGHNT and CDR2 is YENEEA. The CDR3 runs 22 residues. V gave up 1 base and J gave up 0 bases; unmatched junction bases: 13. The complete variable domain, with remaining parts taken from reference TRBV11-3 and TRBJ2-6, reads EAGVVQSPRYKIIEKKQPVAFWCNPISGHNTLYWYLQNLGQGPELLIRYENEEAVDDSQLPKDRFSAERLKGVDSTLKIQPAELGDSAVYLCASSLVGTGGVQGSSGANVLTFGAGSRLTVL.

CDR3 loop: CSVGASGIPDTQYF. CDR3 nucleotides: TGCAGCGTTGGGGCTAGCGGGATCCCAGATACGCAGTATTTT. J is TRBJ2-3 and V is TRBV29-1; 9 bases fit TRBD2. The CDR3 has 14 residues. In germline, CDR1 is SQVTM, CDR2 ANQGSEA. The junction had 6 bases not matched to a gene; V was cut back by 4 bases and J by 4 bases.

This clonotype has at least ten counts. CDR3 DNA: TGTGCCAGCACCTTTCTTCGGCAAAGGGATAAACCCGAGGGTCCAAAGAACACCGGGGAGCTGTTTTTT. Encoded protein: CASTFLRQRDKPEGPKNTGELFF. The chain is built from TRBV28 and TRBJ2-2; TRBD2 might be the D (5 bases). This CDR3 region has 23 residues. The V gene's germline CDR1 is MDHEN and CDR2 SYDVKM. V was clipped by 7 bases and J by 1 base, with 37 bases between them. The full variable domain, its missing parts supplied by reference TRBV28 and TRBJ2-2, is DVKVTQSSRYLVKRTGEKVFLECVQDMDHENMFWYRQDPGLGLRLIYFSYDVKMKEKGDIPEGYSVSREKKERFSLILESASTNQTSMYLCASTFLRQRDKPEGPKNTGELFFGEGSRLTVL.

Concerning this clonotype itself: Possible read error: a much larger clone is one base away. The chain's CDR3 is CSGKDRPTYGYTF. The CDR3 DNA is TGCAGTGGCAAAGACAGGCCAACCTATGGCTACACCTTC. The chain recombines TRBV20-1 with TRBJ1-2; perhaps TRBD1 as D (6 bases). Trimming pared 7 bases from V and 4 bases from J, leaving 16 bases between. This CDR3 is 13 amino acids long. Germline assignment: CDR1 DFQATT and CDR2 SNEGSKA (reference sequence).